The sequence of this TCR beta chain was determined in a study of T cells expressing NK-cell markers. Study summary: Source material for TCR beta repertoires consisted of sorted CD3+CD56+NKG2C+, CD3+CD56+NKG2C- and CD3+CD56-NKG2C+ T cells. Seven HCMV-seropositive donors and one seronegative donor made up the eight sequenced donors. Study results and limitations: The contribution of dominant NKG2C+ clonotypes to CD8+ T cells in a handful of donors was roughly 1.0-7.0%.

TCRdb re-called the 5' RACE reads; one entry per CDR3 protein, DNA not given. Here the sample table reports approximately 420,000 distinct CDR3 sequences. About this clonotype itself: Antigen specificity is unknown.

CDR1 WSHSY and CDR2 SAAADI come from the germline V gene. This CDR3 is 13 amino acids long. Sequencing was performed on blood T cells: a sorted CD56 or NKG2C T cell subset, CD4+ or CD8+ T cells, or bulk PBMC T cells (not recorded which). The TCR originated in a woman in her fifties or sixties in good health. The rearrangement joins TRBV10-2 to TRBJ2-7; no DNA is available, so the TRBD1 call from TCRdb remains unchecked. CDR3 loop: CATQRERGNEQYF.